The 12 T cell receptor beta chains listed next were all sequenced from one sample in a study of cytomegalovirus exposure and HLA in healthy donors. Clones were sequenced by immunoSEQ multiplex PCR, and TCRdb holds only the in-frame ones, with some missing. There are fewer than 250,000 clones in the sample; approximately 85% occur only once, and roughly 1.5% lies in the top ten. The material sequenced was PBMCs. These receptors all stem from a woman under 30 in good health and CMV-seronegative.

This clone was seen just once. The chain couples TRBV6-6 to TRBJ1-6; a weak D match, TRBD1 (5 bases). Germline CDR1 is MNHNY and CDR2 is SVGAGI (reference sequence). V was cut by 0 bases and J by 9 bases, with 12 bases left in between. The CDR3 covers 15 residues. This chain's CDR3 is CASSYSTGGTSPLHF. DNA for the CDR3: TGTGCCAGCAGTTACTCAACCGGGGGAACTTCACCCCTCCACTTT.

This clone was detected once. This chain links TRBV7-8 with TRBJ1-5, with TRBD1 matching over 8 bases. The trim removed 4 bases at V and 2 bases at J, leaving 10 bases unmatched. The CDR3 runs to 17 residues. From germline, CDR1 is SGHVS and CDR2 FQNEAQ. CDR3 in amino acids: CASSYDRGPGGNQPQHF. The CDR3 nucleotides read TGTGCCAGCAGCTATGACAGGGGCCCAGGGGGCAATCAGCCCCAGCATTTT. Based on the CDR3 plus reference TRBV7-8 and TRBJ1-5, the full variable domain is GAGVSQSPRYKVAKRGQDVALRCDPISGHVSLFWYQQALGQGPEFLTYFQNEAQLDKSGLPSDRFFAERPEGSVSTLKIQRTQQEDSAVYLCASSYDRGPGGNQPQHFGDGTRLSIL.

This clone came up once. The chain uses TRBV19 and TRBJ2-3; TRBD1 agrees at 8 bases. The CDR3 totals 14 residues. With V trimmed by 6 bases and J by 0 bases, 2 bases remained unmatched. Germline CDR1 reads LNHDA; CDR2 reads SQIVND (reference sequence). The CDR3 spells CASSYRGSTDTQYF. The CDR3 nucleotides are TGTGCCAGTAGCTACAGGGGGAGCACAGATACGCAGTATTTT.

The chain uses TRBV19 and TRBJ2-7; 10 bases fit TRBD1. Germline values: CDR1 LNHDA, CDR2 SQIVND (reference sequence). The CDR3 contains 14 residues. Losses at the gene ends were 5 bases for V and 6 bases for J; bases not matched to a gene: 7. The CDR3, as DNA: TGTGCCAGTAGTCATCGGGACAGGGGATCCGAGCAGTACTTC. It is translated as CASSHRDRGSEQYF.

The chain joins TRBV11-2 to TRBJ1-1, with 7 nucleotides matching TRBD1. Trimming took 4 bases from V and 6 from J; bases not matched to a gene: 17. CDR3 length: 17 amino acids. CDR1 and CDR2 (germline): SGHAT, FQNNGV. Written as DNA, the CDR3 is TGTGCCAGCAGCTCCCTAACCTTCGGACAGGACTCCCCTGAAGCTTTCTTT. Translated, it gives CASSSLTFGQDSPEAFF.

The chain employs TRBV2 and TRBJ2-5; D unclear. This CDR3 region has 18 residues. Between the trimmed V and J ends, which lost 2 bases and 2 bases, there was a span of 21 bases. Germline loops: CDR1 SNHLY, CDR2 FYNNEI. Here the CDR3 reads CASSESHVPYLVQETQYF. CDR3 DNA: TGTGCCAGCAGTGAATCCCATGTGCCATACTTGGTTCAAGAGACCCAGTACTTC.

The chain recombines TRBV6-1 with TRBJ1-5; 7 bases are shared with TRBD1. The trim removed 5 bases at V and 7 bases at J, leaving 8 bases unmatched. Germline values: CDR1 MNHNS, CDR2 SASEGT. The CDR3 extends over 14 amino acids. CDR3 coding DNA: TGTGCCAGCAGTATACAGGGGAATGGACAGCCCCAGCATTTT. Translated, it gives CASSIQGNGQPQHF.

The chain links TRBV10-3 to TRBJ1-1; D not resolved. CDR3 length: 12 residues. V dropped 5 bases and J dropped 3 bases, with 7 bases sitting between them. CDR1 is ENHRY and CDR2 is SYGVKD in the germline V gene. CDR3 loop: CAISTGDTEAFF. The CDR3 DNA reads as TGTGCCATCAGTACGGGAGACACTGAAGCTTTCTTT.

The CDR3 protein is CASSVYRGGEKLFF. The CDR3 nucleotides are TGTGCCAGCAGCGTCTACAGGGGGGGTGAAAAACTGTTTTTT. The V gene is TRBV4-2, the J gene TRBJ1-4; 8 bases match TRBD1. Looked up from germline, CDR1 is LGHNA and CDR2 is YNFKEQ. This CDR3 comprises 14 residues. V lost 5 bases and J lost 7; bases outside the gene matches: 6.

The V and J genes are TRBV6-5 and TRBJ1-1, with 8 bases identical to TRBD1. CDR3 length equals 14 residues. The germline CDR1 and CDR2 sequences are MNHEY and SVGAGI. Trimming at V came to 5 bases and at J to 3 bases, leaving 5 bases not matched to a gene. In DNA form, the CDR3 reads TGTGCCAGCAGTCCAACGGACAGGGACACTGAAGCTTTCTTT. It yields the protein CASSPTDRDTEAFF.

The rearrangement uses TRBV5-1 and TRBJ1-2, with 7 nucleotides matching TRBD1. CDR1 and CDR2 from the germline V gene are SGHRS and YFSETQ. The junction had 15 bases not matched to a gene; V was cut back by 3 bases and J by 4 bases. The CDR3 is 17 residues long. This CDR3 reads CASSSYRGGVSSYGYTF. The CDR3, as DNA: TGCGCCAGCAGCTCATACAGGGGAGGCGTAAGTAGCTATGGCTACACCTTC.

The genes are TRBV5-1 and TRBJ1-2; D unclear. This CDR3 has 14 amino acids. Trimming shortened V by 4 bases and J by 3 bases, and 13 bases separated the two germline ends. Germline V CDR1 and CDR2: SGHRS, YFSETQ. The CDR3 DNA reads TGCGCCAGCAGCCCCACAGTAATGGACTATGGCTACACCTTC. Encoded protein: CASSPTVMDYGYTF.